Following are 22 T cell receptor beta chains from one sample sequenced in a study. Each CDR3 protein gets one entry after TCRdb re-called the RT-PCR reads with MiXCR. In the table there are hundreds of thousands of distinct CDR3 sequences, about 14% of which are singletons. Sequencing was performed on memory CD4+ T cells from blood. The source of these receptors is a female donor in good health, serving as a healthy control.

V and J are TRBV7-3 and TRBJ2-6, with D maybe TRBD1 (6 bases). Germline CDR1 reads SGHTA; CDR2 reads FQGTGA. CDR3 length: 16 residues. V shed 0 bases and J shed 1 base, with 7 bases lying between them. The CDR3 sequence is CASSLTDSSGANVLTF. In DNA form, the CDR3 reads TGTGCCAGCAGCTTAACGGACAGTTCTGGGGCCAACGTCCTGACTTTC.

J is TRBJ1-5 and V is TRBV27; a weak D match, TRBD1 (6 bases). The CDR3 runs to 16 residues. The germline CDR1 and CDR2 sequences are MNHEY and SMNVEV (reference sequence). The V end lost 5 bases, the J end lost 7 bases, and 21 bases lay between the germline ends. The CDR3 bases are TGTGCCAGCAGTCCCCGGGTCGGGGGCGCTGGCCAGCCCCAGCATTTT. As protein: CASSPRVGGAGQPQHF.

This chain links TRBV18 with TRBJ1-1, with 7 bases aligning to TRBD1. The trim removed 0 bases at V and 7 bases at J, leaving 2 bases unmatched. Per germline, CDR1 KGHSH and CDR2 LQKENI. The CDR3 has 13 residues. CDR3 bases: TGTGCCAGCTCACCACCTGACAGGGTTGAAGCTTTCTTT. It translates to CASSPPDRVEAFF. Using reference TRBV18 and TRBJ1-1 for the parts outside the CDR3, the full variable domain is NAGVMQNPRHLVRRRGQEARLRCSPMKGHSHVYWYRQLPEEGLKFMVYLQKENIIDESGMPKERFSAEFPKEGPSILRIQQVVRGDSAAYFCASSPPDRVEAFFGQGTRLTVV.

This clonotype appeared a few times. This chain's CDR3 is CSAIGVREHIRQPQHF. CDR3 bases: TGCAGTGCTATCGGGGTGAGGGAGCACATTAGGCAGCCCCAGCATTTT. The chain recombines TRBV20-1 with TRBJ1-5; no reliable D call. The CDR3 totals 16 residues. Germline-derived CDR1 and CDR2 are DFQATT and SNEGSKA (reference sequence). Between the trimmed V and J ends, which lost 4 bases and 7 bases, there was a span of 23 bases.

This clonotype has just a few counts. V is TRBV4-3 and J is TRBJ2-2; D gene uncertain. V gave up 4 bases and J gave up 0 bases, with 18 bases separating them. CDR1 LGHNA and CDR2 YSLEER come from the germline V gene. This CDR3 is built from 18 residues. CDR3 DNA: TGCGCCAGCAGCCCCTTCTTTGGAACAGCTTCGAACACCGGGGAGCTGTTTTTT. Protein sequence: CASSPFFGTASNTGELFF.

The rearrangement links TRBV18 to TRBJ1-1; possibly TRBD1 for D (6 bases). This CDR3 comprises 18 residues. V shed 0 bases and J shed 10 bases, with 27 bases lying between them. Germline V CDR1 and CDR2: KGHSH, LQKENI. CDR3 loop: CASSPPNSKGYREKGAFF. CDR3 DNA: TGTGCCAGCTCACCACCGAACTCCAAAGGATACAGGGAAAAAGGAGCTTTCTTT.

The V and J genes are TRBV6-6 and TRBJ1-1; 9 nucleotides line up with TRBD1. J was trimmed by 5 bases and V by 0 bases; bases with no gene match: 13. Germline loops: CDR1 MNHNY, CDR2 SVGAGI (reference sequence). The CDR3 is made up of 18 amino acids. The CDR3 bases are TGTGCCAGCAGTTACTCGCGGGCGAGAGACAGGGGGGGAACTGAAGCTTTCTTT. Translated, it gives CASSYSRARDRGGTEAFF.

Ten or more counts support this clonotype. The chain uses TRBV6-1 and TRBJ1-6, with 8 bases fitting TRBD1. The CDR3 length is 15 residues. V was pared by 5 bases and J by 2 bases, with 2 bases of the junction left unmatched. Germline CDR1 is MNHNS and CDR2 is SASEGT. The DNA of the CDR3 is TGTGCCAGCAGTTCGGACAGGGCCTATAATTCACCCCTCCACTTT. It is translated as CASSSDRAYNSPLHF.

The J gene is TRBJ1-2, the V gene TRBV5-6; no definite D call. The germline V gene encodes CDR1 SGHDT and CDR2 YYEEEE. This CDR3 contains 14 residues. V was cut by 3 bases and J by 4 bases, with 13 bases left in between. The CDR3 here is CASSSLLWGYGYTF. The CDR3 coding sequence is TGTGCCAGCAGCTCCCTCTTGTGGGGCTATGGCTACACCTTC.

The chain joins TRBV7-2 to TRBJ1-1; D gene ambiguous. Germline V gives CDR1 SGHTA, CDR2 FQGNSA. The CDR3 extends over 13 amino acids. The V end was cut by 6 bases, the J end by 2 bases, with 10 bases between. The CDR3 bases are TGTGCCAGCAGACAAGACTACAACACTGAAGCTTTCTTT. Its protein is CASRQDYNTEAFF.

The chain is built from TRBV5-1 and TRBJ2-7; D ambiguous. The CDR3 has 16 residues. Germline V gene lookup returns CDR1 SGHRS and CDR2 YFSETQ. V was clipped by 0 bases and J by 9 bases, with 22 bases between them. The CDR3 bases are TGCGCCAGCAGCTTGGTGGTTGGTTTGCAAGTACCAAGGCAGTACTTC. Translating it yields CASSLVVGLQVPRQYF.

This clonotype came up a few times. As DNA, the CDR3 is TGTGCCAGCTCACCCTTAAAAACAGGGGGGATTGGCACTGAAGCTTTCTTT. This translates into CASSPLKTGGIGTEAFF. The chain is built from TRBV18 and TRBJ1-1; TRBD1 agrees at 8 bases. The CDR3 length is 17 residues. Germline CDR1 is KGHSH and CDR2 is LQKENI. Trimming at V came to 3 bases and at J to 4 bases, leaving 13 bases not matched to a gene.

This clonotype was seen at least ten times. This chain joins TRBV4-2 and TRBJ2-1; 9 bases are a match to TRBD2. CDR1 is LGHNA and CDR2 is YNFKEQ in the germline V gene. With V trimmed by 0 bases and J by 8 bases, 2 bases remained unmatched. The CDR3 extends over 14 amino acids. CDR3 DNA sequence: TGTGCCAGCAGCCAAGAGGGACTAGCCCATGAGCAGTTCTTC. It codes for CASSQEGLAHEQFF.

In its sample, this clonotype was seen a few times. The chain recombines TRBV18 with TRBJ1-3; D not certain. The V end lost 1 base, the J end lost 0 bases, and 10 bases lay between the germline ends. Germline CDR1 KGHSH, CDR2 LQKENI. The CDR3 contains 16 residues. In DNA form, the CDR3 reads TGTGCCAGCTCACCACAACCGAGCTCCTCTGGAAACACCATATATTTT. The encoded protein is CASSPQPSSSGNTIYF. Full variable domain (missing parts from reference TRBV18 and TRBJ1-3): NAGVMQNPRHLVRRRGQEARLRCSPMKGHSHVYWYRQLPEEGLKFMVYLQKENIIDESGMPKERFSAEFPKEGPSILRIQQVVRGDSAAYFCASSPQPSSSGNTIYFGEGSWLTVV.

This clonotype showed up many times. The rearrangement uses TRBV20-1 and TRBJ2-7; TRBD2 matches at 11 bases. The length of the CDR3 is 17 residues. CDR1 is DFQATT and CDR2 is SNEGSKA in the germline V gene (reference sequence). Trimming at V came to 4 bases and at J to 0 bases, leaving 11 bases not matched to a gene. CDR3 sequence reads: CSATTPKTSGSSYEQYF. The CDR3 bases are TGCAGTGCTACTACGCCTAAAACTAGCGGGAGCTCCTACGAGCAGTACTTC.

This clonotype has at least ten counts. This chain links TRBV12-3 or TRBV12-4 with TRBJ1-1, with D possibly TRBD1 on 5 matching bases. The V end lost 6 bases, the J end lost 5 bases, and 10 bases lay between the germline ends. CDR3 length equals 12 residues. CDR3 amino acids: CASRPGRTEAFF. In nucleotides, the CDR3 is TGTGCCAGCAGACCAGGGAGGACTGAAGCTTTCTTT.

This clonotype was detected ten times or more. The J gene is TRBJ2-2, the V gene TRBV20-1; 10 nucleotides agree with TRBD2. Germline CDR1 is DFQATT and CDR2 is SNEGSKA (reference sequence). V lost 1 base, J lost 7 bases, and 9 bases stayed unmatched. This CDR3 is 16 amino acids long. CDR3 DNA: TGCAGTGCTAGAGGGCCTAGCGGGAGTGGTCACGGGGAGCTGTTTTTT. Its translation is CSARGPSGSGHGELFF.

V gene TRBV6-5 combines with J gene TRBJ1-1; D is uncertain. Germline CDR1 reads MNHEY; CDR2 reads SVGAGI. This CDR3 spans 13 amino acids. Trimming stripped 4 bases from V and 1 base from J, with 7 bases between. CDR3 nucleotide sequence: TGTGCCAGCAGTTCGCTTCCGAACACTGAAGCTTTCTTT. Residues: CASSSLPNTEAFF.

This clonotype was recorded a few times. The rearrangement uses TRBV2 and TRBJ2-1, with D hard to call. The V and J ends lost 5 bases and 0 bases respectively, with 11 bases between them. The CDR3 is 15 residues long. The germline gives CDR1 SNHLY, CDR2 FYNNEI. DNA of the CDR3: TGTGCCAGCAGTAGCATACCGTCCTCCTACAATGAGCAGTTCTTC. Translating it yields CASSSIPSSYNEQFF.

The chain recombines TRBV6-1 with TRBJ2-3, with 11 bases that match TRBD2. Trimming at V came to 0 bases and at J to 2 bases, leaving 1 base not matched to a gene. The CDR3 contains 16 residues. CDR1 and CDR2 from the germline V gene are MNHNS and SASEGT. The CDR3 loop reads CASSEAGLAATDTQYF. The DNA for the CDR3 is TGTGCCAGCAGTGAAGCGGGACTAGCGGCCACAGATACGCAGTATTTT.

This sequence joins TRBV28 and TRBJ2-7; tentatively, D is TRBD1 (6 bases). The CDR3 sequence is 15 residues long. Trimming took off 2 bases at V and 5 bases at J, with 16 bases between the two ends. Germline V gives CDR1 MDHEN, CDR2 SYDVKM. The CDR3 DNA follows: TGTGCCAGCAGTTTAGACCCCCAGGGGATACACGAGCAGTACTTC. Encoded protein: CASSLDPQGIHEQYF.

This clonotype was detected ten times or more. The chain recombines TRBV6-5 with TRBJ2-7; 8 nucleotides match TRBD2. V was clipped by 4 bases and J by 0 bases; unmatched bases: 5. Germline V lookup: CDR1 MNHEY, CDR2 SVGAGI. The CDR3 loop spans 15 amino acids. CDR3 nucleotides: TGTGCCAGCAGTTCGACGCGGGAGGCCTCCTACGAGCAGTACTTC. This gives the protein CASSSTREASYEQYF.